A selection of T cell receptor beta chains follows, all from one sample in a study of cytomegalovirus exposure and HLA in healthy donors. The data were produced by immunoSEQ multiplex PCR, yet TCRdb's version contains in-frame clones alone and is incomplete. The table lists fewer than 250,000 clones, nearly 80% of them singletons. The specimen was PBMCs. The receptors shown here come from a young man in good health and CMV-seronegative. Both conserved end residues are part of each CDR3. D genes are given only for firm matches. Some rows mark clone size as missing; the rest say once, few, many or name a class of expanded clone.

TRBD1 | 15 | TRBJ1-6 | TRBV14 | . | TGTGCCAGCAGCCAAGTCACAGGGGCTGGTTCACCCCTCCACTTT | CASSQVTGAGSPLHF
. | 15 | TRBJ1-2 | TRBV19 | few | TGTGCCAGTAGTCTGAGTCCCACAGGGCACGATGGCTACACCTTC | CASSLSPTGHDGYTF
TRBD1 | 14 | TRBJ1-1 | TRBV29-1 | once | TGCAGCGTTGAACGCCCCGACAGGGGCACTAAAGCTTTCTTT | CSVERPDRGTKAFF
TRBD1 | 13 | TRBJ2-7 | TRBV9 | . | TGTGCCAGCAGCGTGGACAGGGACTACGAGCAGTACTTC | CASSVDRDYEQYF
TRBD2 | 17 | TRBJ2-1 | TRBV15 | . | TGTGCCACCAGCAGAGATGGTAAGAGCGGGGGATACAATGAGCAGTTCTTC | CATSRDGKSGGYNEQFF
TRBD1 | 14 | TRBJ1-2 | TRBV15 | . | TGTGCCACCAGCAGTCGGGACAGTCAGTATAGCTACACCTTC | CATSSRDSQYSYTF
TRBD1 | 15 | TRBJ1-1 | TRBV28 | few | TGTGCCAGCAGTCCCACAGGGGCTTGGAACACTGAAGCTTTCTTT | CASSPTGAWNTEAFF
TRBD2 | 14 | TRBJ2-7 | TRBV6-1 | . | TGTGCCAGCTTTGACGCGGGAGGGATGAACGAGCAGTACTTC | CASFDAGGMNEQYF
. | 13 | TRBJ2-7 | TRBV6-6 | . | TGTGCCAGCAGCCTCGGACATCTCTACGAGCAGTACTTC | CASSLGHLYEQYF
TRBD2 | 13 | TRBJ2-7 | TRBV6-5 | . | TGTGCCAGCTGCGGGGGGGCCTCTCCCGAGCAGTACTTC | CASCGGASPEQYF
. | 16 | TRBJ1-1 | TRBV19 | . | TGTGCCAGTAGTATACCGGCAGGGTCGATGAACACTGAAGCTTTCTTT | CASSIPAGSMNTEAFF
. | 16 | TRBJ1-6 | TRBV11-3 | . | TGTGCCAGCAGCCCCGGGGGGGGGCTCAGGAATTCACCCCTCCACTTT | CASSPGGGLRNSPLHF
TRBD1 | 13 | TRBJ2-7 | TRBV2 | . | TGTGCCGGTTCAGGGGGTCTGCCTGACGAGCAGTACTTC | CAGSGGLPDEQYF
. | 15 | TRBJ2-7 | TRBV5-6 | . | TGTGCCAGCAGAACACTGGGCGAGAGCTCCTACGAGCAGTACTTC | CASRTLGESSYEQYF
. | 13 | TRBJ2-3 | TRBV6-1 | . | TGTGCCAGCAGTGAACCCCCTACAGCTACGCAGTATTTT | CASSEPPTATQYF
. | 14 | TRBJ2-3 | TRBV11-2 | once | TGTGCCAGCAGCCGCGGGGGCAGCACAGATACGCAGTATTTT | CASSRGGSTDTQYF
TRBD2 | 16 | TRBJ2-5 | TRBV5-1 | . | TGCGCCAGCAGCTTGGCCCCTAGCGGGGGTGGAGAGACCCAGTACTTC | CASSLAPSGGGETQYF
. | 14 | TRBJ2-4 | TRBV11-3 | . | TGTGCCAGCGCTTCAGGAGGGGCAAAAAACATTCAGTACTTC | CASASGGAKNIQYF
. | 16 | TRBJ2-3 | TRBV21-1 | . | TGTGCCAGCACTCTCAGGGGTGGTAGCGGGACAGATACGCAGTATTTT | CASTLRGGSGTDTQYF
. | 15 | TRBJ1-1 | TRBV5-5 | . | TGTGCCAGCAGCTTGGAGGGGATTGGGAACACTGAAGCTTTCTTT | CASSLEGIGNTEAFF
TRBD1 | 15 | TRBJ1-6 | TRBV30 | . | TGTGCCTGGAGTGTACTACCGACAGGGGATTCACCCCTCCACTTT | CAWSVLPTGDSPLHF
TRBD1 | 14 | TRBJ1-1 | TRBV2 | few | TGTGCCAGTTCACAGGGGTGGGGGAACACTGAAGCTTTCTTT | CASSQGWGNTEAFF
TRBD1 | 13 | TRBJ1-4 | TRBV7-2 | . | TGTGCCAGCAGCTTAGGGGTAGGACAGGGCCTGTTTTTT | CASSLGVGQGLFF
TRBD1 | 15 | TRBJ1-5 | TRBV7-8 | . | TGTGCCAGCAGCTTAAGACAGGGGGGAGATCAGCCCCAGCATTTT | CASSLRQGGDQPQHF
. | 13 | TRBJ2-2 | TRBV6-5 | . | TGTGCCAGCAGTAGGGACACGACCGGGGAGCTGTTTTTT | CASSRDTTGELFF
TRBD1 | 17 | TRBJ2-3 | TRBV25-1 | . | TGTGCCAGCAGTGAATCGTTCGGACAGGGGGCGTCAGATACGCAGTATTTT | CASSESFGQGASDTQYF
TRBD2 | 17 | TRBJ2-3 | TRBV5-1 | . | TGCGCCAGCGGCTCCTTAGGACTAGATCAAGCCCGAGATACGCAGTATTTT | CASGSLGLDQARDTQYF
TRBD1 | 13 | TRBJ1-5 | TRBV7-6 | few | TGTGCCAGCAGCCTCGGACAGGGGCAGCCCCAGCATTTT | CASSLGQGQPQHF